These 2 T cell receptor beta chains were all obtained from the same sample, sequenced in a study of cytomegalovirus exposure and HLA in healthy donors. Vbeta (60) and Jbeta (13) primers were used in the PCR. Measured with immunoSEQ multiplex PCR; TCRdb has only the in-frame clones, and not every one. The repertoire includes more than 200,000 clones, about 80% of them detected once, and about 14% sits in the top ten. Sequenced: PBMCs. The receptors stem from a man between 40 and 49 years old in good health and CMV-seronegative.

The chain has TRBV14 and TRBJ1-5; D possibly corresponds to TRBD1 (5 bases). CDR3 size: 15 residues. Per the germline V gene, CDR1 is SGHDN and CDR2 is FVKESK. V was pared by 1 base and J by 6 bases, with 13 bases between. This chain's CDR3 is CASSQGGVCLQPQHF. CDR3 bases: TGTGCCAGCAGCCAAGGGGGGGTTTGTCTTCAGCCCCAGCATTTT.

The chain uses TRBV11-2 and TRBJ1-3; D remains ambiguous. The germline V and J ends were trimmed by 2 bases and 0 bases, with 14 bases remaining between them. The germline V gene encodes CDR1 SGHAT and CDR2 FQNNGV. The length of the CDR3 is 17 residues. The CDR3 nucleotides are TGTGCCAGCAGCTTATTGCGCCCTATAAGCTCTGGAAACACCATATATTTT. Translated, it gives CASSLLRPISSGNTIYF.